One and the same sample provided the 22 T cell receptor beta chains below, sequenced in a study of identifying expanded T cells in peripheral blood. Profiling relied on immunoSEQ multiplex PCR, and the TCRdb table lists in-frame clones only, not all of them. Here the sample spans more than 90,000 clones, approximately 88% being singletons. Sequencing was carried out using blood. The receptor source for this set is a person aged 18 to 75 in good health.

In this sample, this clone turned up once. The chain joins TRBV6-5 to TRBJ2-2, with D perhaps matching TRBD1 (7 bases). The germline V gene has CDR1 MNHEY and CDR2 SVGAGI. The CDR3 runs 15 residues. V lost 5 bases, J lost 5 bases, and 15 bases lay in between. CDR3 nucleotide sequence: TGTGCCAGCAGTCTTATAGCAGGGGGGACCGGGGAGCTGTTTTTT. It specifies CASSLIAGGTGELFF.

This sequence joins TRBV9 and TRBJ2-1, with a possible D match to TRBD1 (6 bases). V lost 5 bases and J 5 bases, leaving 11 bases between the germline ends. CDR3 size: 13 residues. Germline V lookup: CDR1 SGDLS, CDR2 YYNGEE. CDR3 protein: CASSLGANNEQFF. The CDR3, as DNA: TGTGCCAGCAGTTTGGGGGCAAACAATGAGCAGTTCTTC.

V gene TRBV10-1 combines with J gene TRBJ2-7; 7 bases fit TRBD1. J lost 4 bases, V lost 4 bases, and 10 bases had no gene match. CDR1 and CDR2 (germline): WNHNN, SYGVQD (reference sequence). This CDR3 has 15 amino acids. The CDR3 sequence: CASSAYETGMYEQYF. CDR3 DNA sequence: TGCGCCAGCAGTGCCTACGAGACAGGGATGTACGAGCAGTACTTC.

The chain links TRBV6-5 to TRBJ1-6; no firm D call. Deletions cut 1 base from V and 9 bases from J, with 13 bases between. The CDR3 spans 15 residues. Looked up from germline, CDR1 is MNHEY and CDR2 is SVGAGI. CDR3 protein: CASSYWASMLSPLHF. The CDR3 DNA follows: TGTGCCAGCAGTTACTGGGCCTCTATGCTTTCACCCCTCCACTTT.

The chain uses TRBV29-1 and TRBJ1-1, with D unresolved. The V gene lost 5 bases and the J gene lost 0 bases, with 7 bases spanning the gap. The CDR3 spans 12 residues. Per the germline V gene, CDR1 is SQVTM and CDR2 is ANQGSEA. The CDR3 nucleotides read TGCAGCGTTCACGGTGTGAACACTGAAGCTTTCTTT. This gives the protein CSVHGVNTEAFF.

This clone turned up a few times. The V call is TRBV2, the J call TRBJ2-7, with D unclear. This CDR3 spans 13 amino acids. Trimming pared 7 bases from V and 2 bases from J, leaving 12 bases between. Germline V gives CDR1 SNHLY, CDR2 FYNNEI. CDR3 nucleotide sequence: TGTGCCAGCAACCTGCGGCTAGCCTACGAGCAGTACTTC. The encoded protein is CASNLRLAYEQYF.

This clone was counted a single time. V usage is TRBV7-9 and J usage is TRBJ2-1; D is uncertain. Looked up from germline, CDR1 is SEHNR and CDR2 is FQNEAQ (reference sequence). The CDR3 totals 13 residues. V was pared by 6 bases and J by 8 bases, with 14 bases between. CDR3 bases: TGTGCCAGCAGGTCACCTCAGCAGCATGAGCAGTTCTTC. It encodes CASRSPQQHEQFF.

This chain joins TRBV19 and TRBJ2-4; the D is unclear. The CDR3 totals 11 residues. V was pared by 4 bases and J by 8 bases, with 6 bases between. In germline, CDR1 is LNHDA, CDR2 SQIVND (reference sequence). The CDR3 DNA reads TGTGCCAGTAGTAGAACAGACATTCAGTACTTC. As protein: CASSRTDIQYF.

The chain carries TRBV5-5 and TRBJ1-4; TRBD1 matches at 7 bases. The J segment lost 6 bases and the V segment lost 4 bases, leaving 6 bases of the junction unmatched. The CDR3 is 14 residues long. The germline CDR1 and CDR2 sequences are SGHKS and YYEKEE (reference sequence). CDR3 in amino acids: CASSEGQRDEKLFF. The DNA of the CDR3 is TGTGCCAGCAGCGAGGGACAGCGAGATGAAAAACTGTTTTTT.

This chain links TRBV28 with TRBJ1-4; no definite D call. The CDR3 has 11 amino acids. CDR1 MDHEN and CDR2 SYDVKM come from the germline V gene. Between the trimmed V and J ends, which lost 6 bases and 5 bases, there was a span of 4 bases. CDR3: CASSVNEKLFF. DNA of the CDR3: TGTGCCAGCAGCGTCAATGAAAAACTGTTTTTT.

For the CDR3, the DNA is TGTGCCAGCAGTTACGGCAGCATGGGGACAGGCTACGAGCAGTACTTC. Protein: CASSYGSMGTGYEQYF. The rearrangement links TRBV6-5 to TRBJ2-7, with 8 bases lining up with TRBD1. The V and J ends lost 2 bases and 3 bases, in that order; junction bases with no gene match: 9. Germline V gene lookup returns CDR1 MNHEY and CDR2 SVGAGI. CDR3 length: 16 residues.

The J gene is TRBJ1-6, the V gene TRBV6-6; TRBD1 matches at 8 bases. After removal of 11 bases from V and 8 bases from J, the junction contained 14 bases not matched to a gene. CDR3 length equals 15 residues. CDR1 and CDR2 (germline): MNHNY, SVGAGI (reference sequence). CDR3 sequence: CAAGAGTGHHSPLHF. DNA for the CDR3: TGTGCCGCAGGGGCGGGGACAGGCCATCATTCACCCCTCCACTTT.

The chain recombines TRBV5-1 with TRBJ2-7; the D is unclear. The CDR3 is 11 residues long. The germline V and J ends were trimmed by 4 bases and 13 bases, with 15 bases remaining between them. Germline CDR1 and CDR2: SGHRS and YFSETQ. CDR3 nucleotide sequence: TGCGCCAGCAGCCAAGAGGCAACAAAATACTTC. It is translated as CASSQEATKYF.

This clone was found once. The V call is TRBV5-1, the J call TRBJ2-3, with a tentative D call TRBD2 (6 bases). The CDR3 loop spans 13 amino acids. Germline CDR1 and CDR2: SGHRS and YFSETQ. Trimming shortened V by 5 bases and J by 5 bases, and 12 bases separated the two germline ends. This CDR3 is CASRLGGVDTQYF. In DNA form, the CDR3 reads TGCGCCAGCAGGCTCGGAGGGGTAGATACGCAGTATTTT.

This chain joins TRBV27 and TRBJ1-3; 7 nucleotides match TRBD1. After removal of 0 bases from V and 0 bases from J, the junction contained 2 bases not matched to a gene. The CDR3 runs to 16 residues. CDR1 is MNHEY, CDR2 SMNVEV, per germline (reference sequence). CDR3 nucleotide sequence: TGTGCCAGCAGTTTATCGGGACAGAGCTCTGGAAACACCATATATTTT. This encodes CASSLSGQSSGNTIYF.

J is TRBJ2-7 and V is TRBV5-4; 8 bases are a match to TRBD2. Germline lookup yields CDR1 SGHNT and CDR2 YYREEE (reference sequence). The junction had 10 bases not matched to a gene; V was cut back by 7 bases and J by 4 bases. The CDR3 is made up of 14 amino acids. This chain's CDR3 is CASGRNGGAYEQYF. In DNA form, the CDR3 reads TGTGCCAGCGGACGTAACGGGGGGGCGTACGAGCAGTACTTC.

As DNA, the CDR3 is TGTGCCAGCAGCTTACCCACGAGCTATGGCTACACCTTC. It specifies CASSLPTSYGYTF. V is TRBV7-2 and J is TRBJ1-2; the D is unclear. CDR1 SGHTA and CDR2 FQGNSA come from the germline V gene. The germline V and J ends were trimmed by 2 bases and 4 bases, with 8 bases remaining between them. The CDR3 is made up of 13 amino acids.

V and J are TRBV5-6 and TRBJ2-7, with D hard to call. CDR3 size: 14 residues. V lost 2 bases and J 1 base, leaving 10 bases between the germline ends. The V gene's germline CDR1 is SGHDT and CDR2 YYEEEE. In DNA form, the CDR3 reads TGTGCCAGCAGCTTTGGAGTAGGGTCCTACGAGCAGTACTTC. Translating it yields CASSFGVGSYEQYF.

The chain couples TRBV9 to TRBJ2-7, with D unresolved. This CDR3 region has 14 residues. Germline CDR1 reads SGDLS; CDR2 reads YYNGEE. Trimming pared 2 bases from V and 0 bases from J, leaving 9 bases between. The CDR3, as DNA: TGTGCCAGCAGCGTCTCGGGCTACTCCTACGAGCAGTACTTC. It codes for CASSVSGYSYEQYF.

J is TRBJ2-3 and V is TRBV10-3; 9 positions agree with TRBD2. The CDR3 totals 15 residues. Unmatched junction bases numbered 8, after V lost 5 bases and J lost 5 bases. From germline, CDR1 is ENHRY and CDR2 SYGVKD. The CDR3 bases are TGTGCCATCAGTCCGACTAGCGGAGCTCTAGATACGCAGTATTTT. This encodes CAISPTSGALDTQYF.

The chain uses TRBV5-1 and TRBJ2-7; D possibly uses TRBD1 or TRBD2 (5 bases each). V was trimmed by 2 bases and J by 6 bases, leaving 21 bases between them. This CDR3 is 16 amino acids long. The germline V gene encodes CDR1 SGHRS and CDR2 YFSETQ. Here the CDR3 DNA reads TGCGCCAGCAGCTTTGGGTCGGGGACCCTATCCGGCGAGCAGTACTTC. As protein: CASSFGSGTLSGEQYF.

The rearrangement joins TRBV13 to TRBJ1-6; D ambiguous. Between the trimmed V and J ends, which lost 6 bases and 5 bases, there was a span of 11 bases. This CDR3 has 14 amino acids. Germline assignment: CDR1 PRHDT and CDR2 FYEKMQ (reference sequence). As DNA, the CDR3 is TGTGCCAGCAGAGAGGGTCCCGATAATTCACCCCTCCACTTT. Its translation is CASREGPDNSPLHF. The whole variable domain, filled in from reference TRBV13 and TRBJ1-6, reads AAGVIQSPRHLIKEKRETATLKCYPIPRHDTVYWYQQGPGQDPQFLISFYEKMQSDKGSIPDRFSAQQFSDYHSELNMSSLELGDSALYFCASREGPDNSPLHFGNGTRLTVT.